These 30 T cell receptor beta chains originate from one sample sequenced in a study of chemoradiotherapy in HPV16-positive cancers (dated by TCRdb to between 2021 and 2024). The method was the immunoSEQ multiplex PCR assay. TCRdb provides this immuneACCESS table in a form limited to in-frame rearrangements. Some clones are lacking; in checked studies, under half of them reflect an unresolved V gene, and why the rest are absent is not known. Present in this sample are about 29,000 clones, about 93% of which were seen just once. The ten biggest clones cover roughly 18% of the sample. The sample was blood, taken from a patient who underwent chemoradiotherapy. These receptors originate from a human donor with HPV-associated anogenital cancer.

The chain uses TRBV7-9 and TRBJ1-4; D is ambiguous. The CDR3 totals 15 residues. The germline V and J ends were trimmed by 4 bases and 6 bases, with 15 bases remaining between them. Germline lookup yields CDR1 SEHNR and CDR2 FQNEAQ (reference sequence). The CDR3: CASSSRLGGDEKLFF. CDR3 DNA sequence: TGTGCCAGCAGCTCGAGACTGGGTGGCGATGAAAAACTGTTTTTT.

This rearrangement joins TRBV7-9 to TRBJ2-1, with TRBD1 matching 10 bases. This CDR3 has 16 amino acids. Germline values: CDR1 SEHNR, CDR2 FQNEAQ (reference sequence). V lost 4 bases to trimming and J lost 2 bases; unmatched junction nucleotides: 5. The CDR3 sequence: CASSSRTGGTYNEQFF. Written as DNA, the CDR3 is TGTGCCAGCAGCTCCCGGACAGGGGGGACCTACAATGAGCAGTTCTTC.

The CDR3 loop is CASSPSSYEQYF. The CDR3 nucleotides are TGTGCCAGCAGCCCGAGCTCCTACGAGCAGTACTTC. This chain connects TRBV2 to TRBJ2-7; D uncertain. The ends were cut back, 6 bases at V and 0 bases at J, with 6 bases in the middle. The germline V gene has CDR1 SNHLY and CDR2 FYNNEI. The CDR3 spans 12 residues.

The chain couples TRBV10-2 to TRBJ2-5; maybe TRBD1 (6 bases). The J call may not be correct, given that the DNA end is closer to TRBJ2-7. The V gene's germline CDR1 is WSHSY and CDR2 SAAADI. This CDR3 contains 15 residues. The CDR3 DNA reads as TGCGCCAGCAGTGATGAGACAGGTTTGCCGTACGAGCAGTACTTC. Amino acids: CASSDETGLPYEQYF.

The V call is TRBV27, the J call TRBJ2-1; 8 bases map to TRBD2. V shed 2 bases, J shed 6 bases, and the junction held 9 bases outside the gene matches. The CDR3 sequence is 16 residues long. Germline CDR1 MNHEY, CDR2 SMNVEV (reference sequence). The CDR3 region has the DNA TGTGCCAGCAGTTTAATTAGCGGGATATTCGGCAATGAGCAGTTCTTC. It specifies CASSLISGIFGNEQFF.

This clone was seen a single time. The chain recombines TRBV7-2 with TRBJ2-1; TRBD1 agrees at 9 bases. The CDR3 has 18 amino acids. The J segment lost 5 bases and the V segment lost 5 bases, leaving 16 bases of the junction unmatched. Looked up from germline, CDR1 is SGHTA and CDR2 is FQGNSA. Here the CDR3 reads CASSRRDTGQGPNNEQFF. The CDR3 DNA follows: TGTGCCAGCAGCCGGAGGGATACGGGACAGGGACCAAACAATGAGCAGTTCTTC.

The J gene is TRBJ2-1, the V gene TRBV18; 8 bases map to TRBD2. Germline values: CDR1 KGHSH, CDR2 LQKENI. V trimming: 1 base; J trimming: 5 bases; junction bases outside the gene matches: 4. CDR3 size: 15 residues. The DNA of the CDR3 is TGTGCCAGCTCACCACGGCGGGGGGTGGACAATGAGCAGTTCTTC. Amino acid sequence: CASSPRRGVDNEQFF.

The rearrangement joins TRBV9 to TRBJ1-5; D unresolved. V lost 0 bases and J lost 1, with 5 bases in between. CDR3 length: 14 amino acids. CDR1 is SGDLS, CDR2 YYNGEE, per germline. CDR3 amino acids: CASSVGVSNQPQHF. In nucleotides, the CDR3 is TGTGCCAGCAGCGTAGGCGTCAGCAATCAGCCCCAGCATTTT.

The CDR3 sequence is CASSWDRGEDEQFF. In nucleotides, the CDR3 is TGCGCCAGCAGTTGGGACAGGGGAGAGGATGAGCAGTTCTTC. J is TRBJ2-1 and V is TRBV5-1, with TRBD1 identical over 10 bases. Germline V gene data show CDR1 as SGHRS and CDR2 as YFSETQ. With V trimmed by 5 bases and J by 8 bases, 7 bases remained unmatched. The CDR3 spans 14 residues.

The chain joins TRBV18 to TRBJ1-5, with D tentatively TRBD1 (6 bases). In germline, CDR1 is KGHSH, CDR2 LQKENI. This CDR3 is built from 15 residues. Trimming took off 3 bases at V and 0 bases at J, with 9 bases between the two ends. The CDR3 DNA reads TGTGCCAGCTCACCGGACAGAAATAGCAATCAGCCCCAGCATTTT. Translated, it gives CASSPDRNSNQPQHF.

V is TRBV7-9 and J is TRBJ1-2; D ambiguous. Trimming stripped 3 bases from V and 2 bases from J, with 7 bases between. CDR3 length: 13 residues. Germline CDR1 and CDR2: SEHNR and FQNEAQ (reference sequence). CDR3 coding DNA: TGTGCCAGCAGCTTTCCCCGAAACTATGGCTACACCTTC. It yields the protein CASSFPRNYGYTF.

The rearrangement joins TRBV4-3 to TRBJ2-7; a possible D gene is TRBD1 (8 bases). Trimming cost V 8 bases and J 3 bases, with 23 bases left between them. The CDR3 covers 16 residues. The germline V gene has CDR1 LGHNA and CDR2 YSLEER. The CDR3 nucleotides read TGCGCCAGCTCCCAAGGGATACAGGGGGGGATCTACGAGCAGTACTTC. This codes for CASSQGIQGGIYEQYF.

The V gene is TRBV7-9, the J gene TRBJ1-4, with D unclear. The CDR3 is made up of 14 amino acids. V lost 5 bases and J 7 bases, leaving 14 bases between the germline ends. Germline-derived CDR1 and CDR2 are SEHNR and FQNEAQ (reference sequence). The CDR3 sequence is CASSPNFVTEKLFF. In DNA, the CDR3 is TGTGCCAGCAGCCCCAATTTTGTAACTGAAAAACTGTTTTTT.

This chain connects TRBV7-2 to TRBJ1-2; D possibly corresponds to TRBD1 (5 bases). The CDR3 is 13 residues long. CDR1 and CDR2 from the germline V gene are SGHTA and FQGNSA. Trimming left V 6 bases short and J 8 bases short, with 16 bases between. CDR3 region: CASSFDSASGYTF. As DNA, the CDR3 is TGTGCCAGCAGTTTCGACAGCGCCAGCGGCTACACCTTC. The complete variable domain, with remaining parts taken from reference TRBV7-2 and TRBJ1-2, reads GAGVSQSPSNKVTEKGKDVELRCDPISGHTALYWYRQSLGQGLEFLIYFQGNSAPDKSGLPSDRFSAERTGGSVSTLTIQRTQQEDSAVYLCASSFDSASGYTFGSGTRLTVV.

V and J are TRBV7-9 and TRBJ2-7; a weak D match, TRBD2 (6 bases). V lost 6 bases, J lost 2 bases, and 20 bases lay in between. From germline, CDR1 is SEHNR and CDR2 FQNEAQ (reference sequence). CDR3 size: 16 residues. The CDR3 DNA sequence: TGTGCCAGCAGTGACAGAATAGCGGTTCCGACCTACGAGCAGTACTTC. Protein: CASSDRIAVPTYEQYF.

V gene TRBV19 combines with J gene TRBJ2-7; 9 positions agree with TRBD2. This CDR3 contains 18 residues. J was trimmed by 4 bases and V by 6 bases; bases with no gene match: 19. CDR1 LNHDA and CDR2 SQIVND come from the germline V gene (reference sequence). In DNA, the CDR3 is TGTGCCAGTAGCCTGATTTATCGGGCCGGGACTAGCCTGTACGAGCAGTACTTC. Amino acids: CASSLIYRAGTSLYEQYF.

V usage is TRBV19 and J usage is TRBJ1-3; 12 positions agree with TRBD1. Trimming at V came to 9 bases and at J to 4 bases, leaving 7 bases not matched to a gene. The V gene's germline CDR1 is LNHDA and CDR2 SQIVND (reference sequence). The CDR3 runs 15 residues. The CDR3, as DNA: TGTGCCAGGCCGGGACAGGGGGCTGGAGGAAACACCATATATTTT. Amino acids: CARPGQGAGGNTIYF.

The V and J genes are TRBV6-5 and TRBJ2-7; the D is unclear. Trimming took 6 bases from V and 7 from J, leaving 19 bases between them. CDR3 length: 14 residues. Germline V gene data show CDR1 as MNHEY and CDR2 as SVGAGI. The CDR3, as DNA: TGTGCCAGCAGACCTACGGGTGGCGGTGGTGAGCAGTACTTC. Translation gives CASRPTGGGGEQYF.

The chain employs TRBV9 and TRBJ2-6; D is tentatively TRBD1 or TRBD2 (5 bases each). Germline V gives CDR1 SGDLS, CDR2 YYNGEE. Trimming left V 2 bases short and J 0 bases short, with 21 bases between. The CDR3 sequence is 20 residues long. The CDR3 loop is CASSVSVPGRGFSGANVLTF. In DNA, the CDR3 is TGTGCCAGCAGCGTCTCAGTTCCGGGACGGGGTTTCTCTGGGGCCAACGTCCTGACTTTC.

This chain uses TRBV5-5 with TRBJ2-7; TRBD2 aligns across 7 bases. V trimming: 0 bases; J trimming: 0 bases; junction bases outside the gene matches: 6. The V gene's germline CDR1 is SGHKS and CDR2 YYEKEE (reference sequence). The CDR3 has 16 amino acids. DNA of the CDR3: TGTGCCAGCAGCTTGGGCCGGGACTATAGCTCCTACGAGCAGTACTTC. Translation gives CASSLGRDYSSYEQYF.

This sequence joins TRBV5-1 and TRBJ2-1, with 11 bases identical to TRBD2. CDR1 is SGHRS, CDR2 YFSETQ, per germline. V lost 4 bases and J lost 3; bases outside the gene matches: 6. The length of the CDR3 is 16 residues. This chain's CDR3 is CASSQGLAANYNEQFF. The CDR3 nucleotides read TGCGCCAGCAGCCAGGGACTAGCGGCCAACTACAATGAGCAGTTCTTC.

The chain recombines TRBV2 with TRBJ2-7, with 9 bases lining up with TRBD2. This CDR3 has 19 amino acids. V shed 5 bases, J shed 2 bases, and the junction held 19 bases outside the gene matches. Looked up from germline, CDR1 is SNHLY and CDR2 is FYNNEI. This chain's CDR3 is CASSKRSSIGGGGPYEQYF. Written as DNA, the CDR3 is TGTGCCAGCAGTAAACGCTCTTCGATCGGCGGGGGGGGTCCCTACGAGCAGTACTTC.

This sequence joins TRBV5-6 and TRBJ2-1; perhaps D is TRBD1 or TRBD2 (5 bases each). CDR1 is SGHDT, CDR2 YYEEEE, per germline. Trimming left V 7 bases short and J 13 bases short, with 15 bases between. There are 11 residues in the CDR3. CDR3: CASQVRDPQFF. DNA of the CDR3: TGTGCCAGCCAGGTCCGGGACCCCCAGTTCTTC.

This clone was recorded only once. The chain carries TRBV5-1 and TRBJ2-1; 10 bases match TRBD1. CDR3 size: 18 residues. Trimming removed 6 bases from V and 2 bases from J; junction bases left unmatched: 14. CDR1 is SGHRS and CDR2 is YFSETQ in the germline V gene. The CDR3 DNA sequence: TGCGCCAGCACACCGATCCCAGCCGGGACAGGGGCCTACAATGAGCAGTTCTTC. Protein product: CASTPIPAGTGAYNEQFF. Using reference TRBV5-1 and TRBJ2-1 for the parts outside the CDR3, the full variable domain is KAGVTQTPRYLIKTRGQQVTLSCSPISGHRSVSWYQQTPGQGLQFLFEYFSETQRNKGNFPGRFSGRQFSNSRSEMNVSTLELGDSALYLCASTPIPAGTGAYNEQFFGPGTRLTVL.

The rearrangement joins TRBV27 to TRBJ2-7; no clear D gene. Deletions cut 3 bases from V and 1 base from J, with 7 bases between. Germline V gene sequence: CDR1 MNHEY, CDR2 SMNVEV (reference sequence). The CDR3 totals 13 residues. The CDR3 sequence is CASSFRSSYEQYF. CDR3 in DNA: TGTGCCAGCAGTTTCCGGAGTTCCTACGAGCAGTACTTC.

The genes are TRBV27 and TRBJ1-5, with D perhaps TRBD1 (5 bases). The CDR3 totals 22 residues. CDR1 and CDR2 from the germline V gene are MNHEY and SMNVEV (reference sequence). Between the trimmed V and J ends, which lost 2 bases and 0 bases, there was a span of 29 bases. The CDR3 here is CASSLLLKGWQGLRDSNQPQHF. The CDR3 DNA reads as TGTGCCAGCAGTTTACTGCTTAAGGGCTGGCAGGGACTTCGAGATAGCAATCAGCCCCAGCATTTT.

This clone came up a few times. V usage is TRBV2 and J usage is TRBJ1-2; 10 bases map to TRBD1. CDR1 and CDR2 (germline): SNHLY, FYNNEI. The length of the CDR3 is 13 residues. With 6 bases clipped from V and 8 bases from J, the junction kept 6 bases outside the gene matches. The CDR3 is CASRAGTGVGYTF. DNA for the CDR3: TGTGCCAGCAGAGCCGGGACAGGGGTAGGCTACACCTTC. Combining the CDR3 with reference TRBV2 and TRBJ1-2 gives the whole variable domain EPEVTQTPSHQVTQMGQEVILRCVPISNHLYFYWYRQILGQKVEFLVSFYNNEISEKSEIFDDQFSVERPDGSNFTLKIRSTKLEDSAMYFCASRAGTGVGYTFGSGTRLTVV.

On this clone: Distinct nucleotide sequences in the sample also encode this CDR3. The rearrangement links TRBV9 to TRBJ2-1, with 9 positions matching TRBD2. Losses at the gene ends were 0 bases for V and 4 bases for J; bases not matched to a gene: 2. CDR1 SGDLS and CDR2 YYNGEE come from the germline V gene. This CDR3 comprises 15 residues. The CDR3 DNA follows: TGTGCCAGCAGCGTAGTTAGCGGGAGTTACAATGAGCAGTTCTTC. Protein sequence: CASSVVSGSYNEQFF. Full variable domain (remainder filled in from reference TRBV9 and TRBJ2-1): DSGVTQTPKHLITATGQRVTLRCSPRSGDLSVYWYQQSLDQGLQFLIQYYNGEERAKGNILERFSAQQFPDLHSELNLSSLELGDSALYFCASSVVSGSYNEQFFGPGTRLTVL.

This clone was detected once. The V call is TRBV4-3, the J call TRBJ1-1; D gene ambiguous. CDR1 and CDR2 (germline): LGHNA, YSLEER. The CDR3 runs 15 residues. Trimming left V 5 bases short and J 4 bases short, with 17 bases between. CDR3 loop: CASSSQLELGTEAFF. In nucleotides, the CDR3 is TGCGCCAGCAGCTCCCAGCTGGAACTAGGCACTGAAGCTTTCTTT.

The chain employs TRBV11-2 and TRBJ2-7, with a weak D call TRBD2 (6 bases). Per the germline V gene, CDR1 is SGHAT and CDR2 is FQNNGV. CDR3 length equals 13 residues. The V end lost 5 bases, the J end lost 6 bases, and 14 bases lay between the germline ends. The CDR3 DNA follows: TGTGCCAGCAGCCGTAGGTTGGGGGGCGAGCAGTACTTC. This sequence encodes CASSRRLGGEQYF.